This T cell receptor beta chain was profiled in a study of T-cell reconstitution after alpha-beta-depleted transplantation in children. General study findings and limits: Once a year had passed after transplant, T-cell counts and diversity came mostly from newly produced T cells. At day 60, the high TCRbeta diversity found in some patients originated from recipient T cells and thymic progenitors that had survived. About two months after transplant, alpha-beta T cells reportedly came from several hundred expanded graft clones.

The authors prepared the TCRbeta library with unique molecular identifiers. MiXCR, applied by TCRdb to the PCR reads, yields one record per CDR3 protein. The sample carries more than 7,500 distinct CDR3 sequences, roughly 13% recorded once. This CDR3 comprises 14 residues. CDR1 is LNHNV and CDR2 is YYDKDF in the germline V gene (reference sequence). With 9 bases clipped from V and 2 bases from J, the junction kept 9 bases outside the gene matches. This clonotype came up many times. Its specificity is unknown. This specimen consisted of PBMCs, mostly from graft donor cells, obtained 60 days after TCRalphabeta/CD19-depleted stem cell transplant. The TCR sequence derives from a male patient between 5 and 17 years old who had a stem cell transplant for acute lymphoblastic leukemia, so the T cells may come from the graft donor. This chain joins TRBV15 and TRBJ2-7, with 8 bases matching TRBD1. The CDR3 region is CATSRQGTPYEQYF. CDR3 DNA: TGTGCCACTAGTAGACAGGGGACCCCCTACGAGCAGTACTTC. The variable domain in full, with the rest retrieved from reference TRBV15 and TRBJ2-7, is DAMVIQNPRYQVTQFGKPVTLSCSQTLNHNVMYWYQQKSSQAPKLLFHYYDKDFNNEADTPDNFQSRRPNTSFCFLDIRSPGLGDTAMYLCATSRQGTPYEQYFGPGTRLTVT.